The sequence of this T cell receptor (beta chain) was determined in a study of blood T cell repertoires in COVID-19. Study context: Samples representing acute and convalescent COVID-19 were sourced from the United States, Italy and Spain.

The participants were between about 18 and 90 years old and came from about two dozen US areas. Assignment of participants to cohorts was predicated upon participant-reported clinical history. Sequencing used immunoSEQ multiplex PCR; TCRdb keeps in-frame clones, though not all of them. The sample shows a few hundred thousand clones, around 91% of them seen only once. This clonotype originated in a woman under 30 with acute COVID-19. The sample consisted of PBMCs or T cells enriched from blood (not recorded which).

This CDR3 is CASSWGLLSEELFF. CDR3 sequence (DNA): TGTGCCAGCAGCTGGGGCCTTTTATCGGAGGAGCTGTTTTTT. The genes are TRBV7-2 and TRBJ2-2, with TRBD1 as a possible D gene (5 bases). V was shortened by 4 bases and J by 10 bases, with 16 bases between the two germline ends. The CDR3 runs to 14 residues. Germline-derived CDR1 and CDR2 are SGHTA and FQGNSA. Variable domain in full (rest from reference TRBV7-2 and TRBJ2-2): GAGVSQSPSNKVTEKGKDVELRCDPISGHTALYWYRQSLGQGLEFLIYFQGNSAPDKSGLPSDRFSAERTGGSVSTLTIQRTQQEDSAVYLCASSWGLLSEELFFGEGSRLTVL.